This passage covers 24 T cell receptor beta chains from one sample sequenced in a study of post-analysis software for immune sequencing data. Study-level results: There were five TRBV segments more frequent in patients than controls, and TRBV5-6, TRBV5-1 and TRBV20-1 were among them.

No antigens are known for them. The authors incorporated unique molecular identifiers into the TCR beta cDNA libraries. TCRdb fed the PCR reads into MiXCR, producing one record per CDR3 protein. The profile shows about 770,000 distinct CDR3 sequences, around 45% of them singletons. Sequencing was performed on blood. All receptors come from a girl aged 5 to 17 with multiple sclerosis.

In nucleotides, the CDR3 is TGTGCCAGCAGCTTAGGAGCTCCGGGGGGCGAGCAGTACTTC. Translating gives CASSLGAPGGEQYF. This rearrangement joins TRBV11-3 to TRBJ2-7, with TRBD2 identical over 7 bases. CDR1 SGHNT and CDR2 YENEEA come from the germline V gene. Losses at the gene ends were 1 base for V and 6 bases for J; bases not matched to a gene: 6. This CDR3 region has 14 residues.

The J gene is TRBJ1-6, the V gene TRBV30; D may be TRBD1 (5 bases). The CDR3 is 15 amino acids. The ends were cut back, 0 bases at V and 9 bases at J, with 15 bases in the middle. The germline V gene has CDR1 GTSNPN and CDR2 SVGIG (reference sequence). The CDR3 sequence: CAWSVWSEGLSPLHF. DNA for the CDR3: TGTGCCTGGAGTGTTTGGAGTGAGGGGCTTTCACCCCTCCACTTT.

The chain carries TRBV30 and TRBJ2-1; the match to TRBD2 covers 10 bases. Germline assignment: CDR1 GTSNPN and CDR2 SVGIG (reference sequence). The CDR3 length is 16 residues. J gave up 4 bases and V 0 bases, and 6 bases lay outside the gene matches. The CDR3 DNA sequence: TGTGCCTGGAGTGTAGGGTGGACTAGCGGATACAATGAGCAGTTCTTC. It encodes CAWSVGWTSGYNEQFF. The whole variable domain, filled in from reference TRBV30 and TRBJ2-1, reads SQTIHQWPATLVQPVGSPLSLECTVEGTSNPNLYWYRQAAGRGLQLLFYSVGIGQISSEVPQNLSASRPQDRQFILSSKKLLLSDSGFYLCAWSVGWTSGYNEQFFGPGTRLTVL.

With respect to this clonotype: Relative to the germline gene, one junction end is altered; a read error may explain this. The chain combines TRBV7-7 with TRBJ2-5; tentative D call: TRBD1 (6 bases). Germline-derived CDR1 and CDR2 are SSHAT and FNYEAQ (reference sequence). This CDR3 comprises 13 residues. The CDR3 sequence is CASSWDTEETQYF. The CDR3 bases are TGTGCTAGCAGCTGGGACACAGAAGAGACCCAGTACTTC. Supplemented by reference TRBV7-7 and TRBJ2-5, the full variable domain reads GAGVSQSPRYKVTKRGQDVTLRCDPISSHATLYWYQQALGQGPEFLTYFNYEAQPDKSGLPSDRFSAERPEGSISTLTIQRTEQRDSAMYRCASSWDTEETQYFGPGTRLLVL.

On this clonotype itself: A much more abundant neighbour one base away suggests this may be a read error. The CDR3 is CASSLAGGSRGCGEQYF. The CDR3 DNA is TGTGCCAGCAGCTTAGCTGGCGGGAGCAGGGGCTGTGGGGAGCAGTACTTC. V usage is TRBV11-2 and J usage is TRBJ2-7; tentatively, D is TRBD2 (7 bases). V lost 1 base and J 7 bases, leaving 23 bases between the germline ends. This CDR3 comprises 17 residues. Germline CDR1 reads SGHAT; CDR2 reads FQNNGV.

A note on this clonotype: At one boundary the junction diverges from the germline segment, which might be a read error. The chain combines TRBV12-3 or TRBV12-4 with TRBJ2-5, with a tentative D call TRBD2 (6 bases). CDR3 size: 14 residues. The DNA for the CDR3 is TGTGTCAGCATGCCCAAGGGACTGGAAGAGACCCAGTACTTC. Translated, it gives CVSMPKGLEETQYF.

This clonotype occurred a few times. J is TRBJ2-3 and V is TRBV20-1; TRBD2 agrees at 11 bases. The germline gives CDR1 DFQATT, CDR2 SNEGSKA (reference sequence). J gave up 0 bases and V 4 bases, and 6 bases lay outside the gene matches. The CDR3 runs 16 residues. The chain's CDR3 is CSATTTSGVSTDTQYF. As DNA, the CDR3 is TGCAGTGCTACGACGACTAGCGGGGTTAGCACAGATACGCAGTATTTT.

The chain is built from TRBV9 and TRBJ2-5; 7 bases are shared with TRBD2. Germline assignment: CDR1 SGDLS and CDR2 YYNGEE. The CDR3 totals 15 residues. The V and J ends lost 2 bases and 0 bases, in that order; junction bases with no gene match: 4. The CDR3: CASSVGLADQETQYF. Here the CDR3 DNA reads TGTGCCAGCAGCGTCGGGCTAGCGGACCAAGAGACCCAGTACTTC.

The V call is TRBV5-1, the J call TRBJ2-3, with 7 bases aligning to TRBD2. CDR1 SGHRS and CDR2 YFSETQ come from the germline V gene. V dropped 4 bases and J dropped 5; count of bases not matched to a gene: 7. The CDR3 covers 14 residues. The CDR3 DNA sequence: TGCGCCAGCAGCGGCGGGGGTGCGTTAGATACGCAGTATTTT. Residues: CASSGGGALDTQYF.

V usage is TRBV6-5 and J usage is TRBJ1-4, with D tentatively TRBD1 (5 bases). V lost 6 bases to trimming and J lost 0 bases, with 14 bases between them. CDR3 size: 16 residues. CDR1 is MNHEY, CDR2 SVGAGI, per germline. CDR3 loop: CASSARGSATNEKLFF. DNA of the CDR3: TGTGCCAGCAGCGCCCGGGGGTCTGCAACTAATGAAAAACTGTTTTTT.

The V gene is TRBV20-1, the J gene TRBJ2-5; 7 bases are shared with TRBD2. Trimming removed 5 bases from V and 0 bases from J; junction bases left unmatched: 9. CDR1 DFQATT and CDR2 SNEGSKA come from the germline V gene (reference sequence). The CDR3 runs 15 residues. CDR3 sequence (DNA): TGCAGTGCTTCCCTAGCGGATTGGTACCAAGAGACCCAGTACTTC. Translating gives CSASLADWYQETQYF.

This clonotype came up a few times. The V gene is TRBV7-6, the J gene TRBJ2-5; tentative D call: TRBD2 (5 bases). Germline V CDR1 and CDR2: SGHVS, FNYEAQ. The CDR3 consists of 14 residues. The V end lost 5 bases, the J end lost 5 bases, and 15 bases lay between the germline ends. The CDR3 sequence: CASSNGQTGETQYF. For the CDR3, the DNA is TGTGCCAGCAGCAACGGGCAAACGGGGGAGACCCAGTACTTC.

Points on this clonotype: A read error may produce the germline difference seen at one junction end. V is TRBV15 and J is TRBJ2-1, with D perhaps matching TRBD1 (5 bases). Germline CDR1 reads LNHNV; CDR2 reads YYDKDF (reference sequence). The CDR3 is 15 residues long. CDR3 region: CTTSSWSGAHNEQFF. DNA of the CDR3: TGTACCACCAGCAGCTGGAGTGGGGCCCACAATGAGCAGTTCTTC. Full variable domain (remainder filled in from reference TRBV15 and TRBJ2-1): DAMVIQNPRYQVTQFGKPVTLSCSQTLNHNVMYWYQQKSSQAPKLLFHYYDKDFNNEADTPDNFQSRRPNTSFCFLDIRSPGLGDTAMYLCTTSSWSGAHNEQFFGPGTRLTVL.

The gene calls are TRBV6-2 or TRBV6-3 and TRBJ2-1; tentatively, D is TRBD2 (5 bases). CDR3 size: 14 residues. Germline assignment: CDR1 MNHEY and CDR2 SVGEGT. V dropped 5 bases and J dropped 7 bases, with 15 bases sitting between them. The DNA for the CDR3 is TGTGCCAGCAGTCAGGACTCCCTGGGTAATGAGCAGTTCTTC. This encodes CASSQDSLGNEQFF.

CDR3 sequence: CASSVGPDRSSYEQYF. Here the CDR3 DNA reads TGTGCCAGCAGCGTAGGACCCGACAGGAGCTCCTACGAGCAGTACTTC. The chain has TRBV9 and TRBJ2-7, with D perhaps TRBD1 (6 bases). Deletions cut 0 bases from V and 0 bases from J, with 13 bases between. The V gene's germline CDR1 is SGDLS and CDR2 YYNGEE. The CDR3 runs 16 residues.

This chain joins TRBV4-1 and TRBJ2-1; 9 bases are shared with TRBD2. Per the germline V gene, CDR1 is MGHRA and CDR2 is YSYEKL. Losses at the gene ends were 0 bases for V and 9 bases for J; bases not matched to a gene: 15. The CDR3 is 18 residues long. The CDR3 is CASSQELVAGVLWGEQFF. The DNA of the CDR3 is TGCGCCAGCAGCCAAGAGTTAGTAGCGGGAGTCCTATGGGGTGAGCAGTTCTTC.

This clonotype showed up just a few times. The J gene is TRBJ2-4, the V gene TRBV29-1; maybe TRBD1 (5 bases). The CDR3 runs to 12 residues. CDR1 is SQVTM and CDR2 is ANQGSEA in the germline V gene. V was pared by 5 bases and J by 9 bases, with 14 bases between. Here the CDR3 reads CSVKPQQGIQYF. The CDR3 region has the DNA TGCAGCGTTAAGCCACAGCAGGGCATTCAGTACTTC.

The V gene is TRBV7-9, the J gene TRBJ2-3; tentative D call: TRBD2 (6 bases). Trimming cost V 5 bases and J 4 bases, with 19 bases left between them. The CDR3 loop spans 16 amino acids. Germline CDR1 SEHNR, CDR2 FQNEAQ (reference sequence). The CDR3 DNA follows: TGTGCCAGCAGCGGCCGTGGGAGGTGGGCAGCAGATACGCAGTATTTT. Translated, it gives CASSGRGRWAADTQYF.

This clonotype occurred a few times. This chain links TRBV7-2 with TRBJ2-5, with 9 bases lining up with TRBD2. CDR3 length equals 13 residues. With V trimmed by 4 bases and J by 7 bases, 4 bases remained unmatched. CDR1 SGHTA and CDR2 FQGNSA come from the germline V gene. CDR3 in amino acids: CASSSGLASTQYF. CDR3 coding DNA: TGTGCCAGCAGCTCCGGACTAGCGTCGACCCAGTACTTC.

This clonotype was recorded only once. This sequence joins TRBV7-2 and TRBJ2-1, with 11 bases that match TRBD2. There are 15 residues in the CDR3. From germline, CDR1 is SGHTA and CDR2 FQGNSA. V shed 6 bases, J shed 4 bases, and the junction held 5 bases outside the gene matches. The chain's CDR3 is CASSSIAGGYNEQFF. As DNA, the CDR3 is TGTGCCAGCAGTTCAATAGCGGGAGGGTACAATGAGCAGTTCTTC.

The chain uses TRBV5-1 and TRBJ2-1; 8 bases agree with TRBD2. V lost 3 bases to trimming and J lost 4 bases; unmatched junction nucleotides: 15. Germline V gives CDR1 SGHRS, CDR2 YFSETQ. The CDR3 contains 18 residues. The DNA for the CDR3 is TGCGCCAGCAGCTCCATGGTTCAGGGAGCGGGAGCTTACAATGAGCAGTTCTTC. It yields the protein CASSSMVQGAGAYNEQFF.

The chain is built from TRBV20-1 and TRBJ2-1; 9 nucleotides agree with TRBD2. The V segment lost 6 bases and the J segment 5 bases; nucleotides outside the gene matches: 11. Germline-derived CDR1 and CDR2 are DFQATT and SNEGSKA (reference sequence). The CDR3 runs 15 residues. CDR3 in amino acids: CSALSVLAGNNEQFF. The CDR3 region has the DNA TGCAGTGCCCTATCGGTCCTAGCGGGGAACAATGAGCAGTTCTTC.

The chain has TRBV15 and TRBJ2-3, with 15 bases fitting TRBD2. The CDR3 contains 16 residues. With V trimmed by 3 bases and J by 9 bases, 7 bases remained unmatched. Per the germline V gene, CDR1 is LNHNV and CDR2 is YYDKDF (reference sequence). The CDR3 here is CATSSGLAGGGATQYF. The CDR3 DNA reads as TGTGCCACCAGCAGCGGACTAGCGGGAGGGGGGGCGACGCAGTATTTT.

The table lists this clonotype with a few counts. The V gene is TRBV21-1, the J gene TRBJ2-4. TRBV21-1 is given as a pseudogene. This CDR3 contains 13 residues. CDR3 loop: CASSKDEQNIQYF. For the CDR3, the DNA is TGTGCCAGCAGCAAAGATGAACAAAACATTCAGTACTTC.